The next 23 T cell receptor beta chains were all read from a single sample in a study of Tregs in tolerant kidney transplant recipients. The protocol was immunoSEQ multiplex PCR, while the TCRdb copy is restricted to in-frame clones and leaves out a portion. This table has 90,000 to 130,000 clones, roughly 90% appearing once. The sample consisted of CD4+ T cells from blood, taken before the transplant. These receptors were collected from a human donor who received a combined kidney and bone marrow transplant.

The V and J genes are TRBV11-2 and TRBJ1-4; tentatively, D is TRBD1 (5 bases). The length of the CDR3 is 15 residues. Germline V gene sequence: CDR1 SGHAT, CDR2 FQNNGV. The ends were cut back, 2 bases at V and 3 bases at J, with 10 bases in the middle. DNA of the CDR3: TGTGCCAGCAGCTTATTCAGGGCCGCTAATGAAAAACTGTTTTTT. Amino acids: CASSLFRAANEKLFF.

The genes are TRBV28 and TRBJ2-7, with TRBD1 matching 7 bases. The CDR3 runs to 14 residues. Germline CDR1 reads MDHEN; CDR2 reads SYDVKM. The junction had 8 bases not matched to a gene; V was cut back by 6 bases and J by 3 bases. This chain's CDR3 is CASSDNRGSYEQYF. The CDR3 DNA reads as TGTGCCAGCAGCGACAACAGGGGAAGCTACGAGCAGTACTTC.

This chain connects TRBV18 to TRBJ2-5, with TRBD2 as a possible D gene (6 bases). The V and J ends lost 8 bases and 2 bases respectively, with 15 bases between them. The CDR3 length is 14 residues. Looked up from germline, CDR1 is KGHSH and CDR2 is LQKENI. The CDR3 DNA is TGTGCCAGCCGCCCCTCGCGGGGTCAAGAGACCCAGTACTTC. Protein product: CASRPSRGQETQYF. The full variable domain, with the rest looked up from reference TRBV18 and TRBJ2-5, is NAGVMQNPRHLVRRRGQEARLRCSPMKGHSHVYWYRQLPEEGLKFMVYLQKENIIDESGMPKERFSAEFPKEGPSILRIQQVVRGDSAAYFCASRPSRGQETQYFGPGTRLLVL.

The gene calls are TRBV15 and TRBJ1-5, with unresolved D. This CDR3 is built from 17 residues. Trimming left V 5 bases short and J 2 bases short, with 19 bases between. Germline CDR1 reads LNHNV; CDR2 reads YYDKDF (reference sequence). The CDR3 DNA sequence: TGTGCCACCAGCGAACCTTACGCGGGGAAGGGCAATCAGCCCCAGCATTTT. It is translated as CATSEPYAGKGNQPQHF.

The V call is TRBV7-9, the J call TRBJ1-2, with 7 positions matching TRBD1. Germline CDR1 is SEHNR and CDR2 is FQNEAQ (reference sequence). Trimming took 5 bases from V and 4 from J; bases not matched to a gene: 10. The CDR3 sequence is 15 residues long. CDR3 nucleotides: TGTGCCAGCAGCCCCGTTTACGGGACAGCCTATGGCTACACCTTC. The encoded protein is CASSPVYGTAYGYTF.

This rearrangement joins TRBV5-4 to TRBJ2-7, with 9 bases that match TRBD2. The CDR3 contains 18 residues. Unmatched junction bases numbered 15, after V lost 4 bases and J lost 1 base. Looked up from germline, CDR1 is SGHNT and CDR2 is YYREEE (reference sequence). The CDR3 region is CASSPSAVAGGPSYEQYF. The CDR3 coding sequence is TGTGCCAGCAGCCCCTCAGCGGTGGCGGGAGGGCCGTCCTACGAGCAGTACTTC.

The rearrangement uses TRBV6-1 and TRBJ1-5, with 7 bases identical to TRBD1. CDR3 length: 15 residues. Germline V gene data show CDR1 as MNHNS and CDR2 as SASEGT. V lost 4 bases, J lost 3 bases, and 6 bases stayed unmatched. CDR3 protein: CASSGLTGPNQPQHF. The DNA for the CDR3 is TGTGCCAGCAGTGGCCTGACAGGGCCCAATCAGCCCCAGCATTTT.

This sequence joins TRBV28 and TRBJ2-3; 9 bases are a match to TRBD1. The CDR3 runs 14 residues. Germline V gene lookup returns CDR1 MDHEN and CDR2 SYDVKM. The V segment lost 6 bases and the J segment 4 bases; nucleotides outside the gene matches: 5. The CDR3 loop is CASSPGQGADTQYF. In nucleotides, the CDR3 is TGTGCCAGCAGCCCGGGACAGGGAGCAGATACGCAGTATTTT.

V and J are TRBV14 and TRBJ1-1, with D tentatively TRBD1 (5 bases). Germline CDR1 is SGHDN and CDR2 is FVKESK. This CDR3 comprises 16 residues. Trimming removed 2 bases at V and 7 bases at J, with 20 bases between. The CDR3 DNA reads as TGTGCCAGCAGCCAAAACGGGGGAACGGCCAGAGATGAAGCTTTCTTT. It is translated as CASSQNGGTARDEAFF.

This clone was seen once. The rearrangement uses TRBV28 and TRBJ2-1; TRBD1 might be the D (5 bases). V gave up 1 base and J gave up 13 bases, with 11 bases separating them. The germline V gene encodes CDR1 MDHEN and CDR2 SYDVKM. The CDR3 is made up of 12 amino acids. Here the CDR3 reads CASSLSDMRQFF. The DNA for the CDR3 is TGTGCCAGCAGTTTATCGGACATGCGCCAGTTCTTC.

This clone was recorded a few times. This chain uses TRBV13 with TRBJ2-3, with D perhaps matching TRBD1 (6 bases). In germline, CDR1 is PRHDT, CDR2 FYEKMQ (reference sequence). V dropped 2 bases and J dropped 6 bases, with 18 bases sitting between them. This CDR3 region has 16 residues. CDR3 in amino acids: CASSLIGAGAEDTQYF. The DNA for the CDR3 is TGTGCCAGCAGCTTAATTGGGGCAGGGGCGGAGGATACGCAGTATTTT. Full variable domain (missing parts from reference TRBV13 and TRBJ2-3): AAGVIQSPRHLIKEKRETATLKCYPIPRHDTVYWYQQGPGQDPQFLISFYEKMQSDKGSIPDRFSAQQFSDYHSELNMSSLELGDSALYFCASSLIGAGAEDTQYFGPGTRLTVL.

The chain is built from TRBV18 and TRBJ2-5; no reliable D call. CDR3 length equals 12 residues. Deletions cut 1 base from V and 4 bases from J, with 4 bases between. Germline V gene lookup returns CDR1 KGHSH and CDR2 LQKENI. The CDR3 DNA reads TGTGCCAGCTCACCACGAGGAGAGACCCAGTACTTC. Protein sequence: CASSPRGETQYF. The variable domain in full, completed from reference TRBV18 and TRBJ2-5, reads NAGVMQNPRHLVRRRGQEARLRCSPMKGHSHVYWYRQLPEEGLKFMVYLQKENIIDESGMPKERFSAEFPKEGPSILRIQQVVRGDSAAYFCASSPRGETQYFGPGTRLLVL.

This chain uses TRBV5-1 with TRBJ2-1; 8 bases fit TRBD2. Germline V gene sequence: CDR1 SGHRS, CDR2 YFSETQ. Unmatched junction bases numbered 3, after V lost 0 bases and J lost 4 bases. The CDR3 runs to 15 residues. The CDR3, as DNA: TGCGCCAGCAGCTTGGGGTCTAGCGGGTACAATGAGCAGTTCTTC. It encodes CASSLGSSGYNEQFF. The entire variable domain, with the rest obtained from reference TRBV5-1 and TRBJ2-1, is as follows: KAGVTQTPRYLIKTRGQQVTLSCSPISGHRSVSWYQQTPGQGLQFLFEYFSETQRNKGNFPGRFSGRQFSNSRSEMNVSTLELGDSALYLCASSLGSSGYNEQFFGPGTRLTVL.

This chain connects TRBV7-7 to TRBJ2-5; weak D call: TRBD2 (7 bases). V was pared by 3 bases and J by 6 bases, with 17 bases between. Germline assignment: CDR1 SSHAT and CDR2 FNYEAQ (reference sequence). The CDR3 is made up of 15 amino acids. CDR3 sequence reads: CASSLETGGGKTQYF. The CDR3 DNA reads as TGTGCCAGCAGCTTGGAAACGGGGGGCGGGAAGACCCAGTACTTC.

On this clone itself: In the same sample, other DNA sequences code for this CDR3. The CDR3 DNA reads TGCGCCAGCAGCTTCTCGTTGCAGGGGGACTACGAGCAGTACTTC. Amino acids: CASSFSLQGDYEQYF. The chain joins TRBV5-1 to TRBJ2-7; 7 bases map to TRBD1. This CDR3 has 15 residues. The V and J ends lost 2 bases and 3 bases, in that order; junction bases with no gene match: 8. Germline CDR1 and CDR2: SGHRS and YFSETQ. The full variable domain, with the rest looked up from reference TRBV5-1 and TRBJ2-7, is KAGVTQTPRYLIKTRGQQVTLSCSPISGHRSVSWYQQTPGQGLQFLFEYFSETQRNKGNFPGRFSGRQFSNSRSEMNVSTLELGDSALYLCASSFSLQGDYEQYFGPGTRLTVT.

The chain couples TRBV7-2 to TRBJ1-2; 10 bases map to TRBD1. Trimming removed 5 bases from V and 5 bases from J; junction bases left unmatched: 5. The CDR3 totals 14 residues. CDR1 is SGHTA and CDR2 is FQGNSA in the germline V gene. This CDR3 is CASSRGTGVYGYTF. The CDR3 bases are TGTGCCAGCAGCCGGGGGACAGGGGTTTATGGCTACACCTTC. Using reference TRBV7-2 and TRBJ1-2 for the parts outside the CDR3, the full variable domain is GAGVSQSPSNKVTEKGKDVELRCDPISGHTALYWYRQSLGQGLEFLIYFQGNSAPDKSGLPSDRFSAERTGGSVSTLTIQRTQQEDSAVYLCASSRGTGVYGYTFGSGTRLTVV.

The CDR3 protein is CASSGWGTGGVSTGELFF. The DNA of the CDR3 is TGTGCCAGCAGTGGGTGGGGGACAGGGGGCGTGTCCACCGGGGAGCTGTTTTTT. This chain connects TRBV2 to TRBJ2-2, with TRBD1 identical over 12 bases. The CDR3 sequence is 18 residues long. Germline V gene sequence: CDR1 SNHLY, CDR2 FYNNEI. J lost 4 bases, V lost 4 bases, and 10 bases had no gene match.

The CDR3 bases are TGTGCCAGCAGCCTGCCGGCAGCGGGGGGATACGAGCAGTACTTC. Residues: CASSLPAAGGYEQYF. V gene TRBV28 combines with J gene TRBJ2-7, with 9 bases identical to TRBD2. This CDR3 is built from 15 residues. Looked up from germline, CDR1 is MDHEN and CDR2 is SYDVKM. V trimming: 6 bases; J trimming: 4 bases; junction bases outside the gene matches: 10. The variable domain in full, with the rest retrieved from reference TRBV28 and TRBJ2-7, is DVKVTQSSRYLVKRTGEKVFLECVQDMDHENMFWYRQDPGLGLRLIYFSYDVKMKEKGDIPEGYSVSREKKERFSLILESASTNQTSMYLCASSLPAAGGYEQYFGPGTRLTVT.

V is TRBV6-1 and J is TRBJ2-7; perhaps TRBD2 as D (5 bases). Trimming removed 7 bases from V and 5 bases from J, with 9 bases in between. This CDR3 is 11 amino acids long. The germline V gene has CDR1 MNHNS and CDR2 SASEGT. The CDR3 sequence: CASTGENEQYF. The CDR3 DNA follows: TGTGCCAGCACTGGGGAGAACGAGCAGTACTTC.

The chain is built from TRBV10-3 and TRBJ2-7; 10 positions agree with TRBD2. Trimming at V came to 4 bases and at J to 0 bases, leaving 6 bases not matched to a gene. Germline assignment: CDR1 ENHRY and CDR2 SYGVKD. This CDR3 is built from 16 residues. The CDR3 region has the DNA TGTGCCATCAGTGCGACCCCTAGCGGGAGCTCCTACGAGCAGTACTTC. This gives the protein CAISATPSGSSYEQYF.

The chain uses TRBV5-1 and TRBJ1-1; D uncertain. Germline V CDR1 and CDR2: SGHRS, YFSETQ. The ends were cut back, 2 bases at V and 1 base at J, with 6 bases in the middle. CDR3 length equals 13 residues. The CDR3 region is CASSLRQNTEAFF. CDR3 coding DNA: TGCGCCAGCAGCTTAAGACAGAACACTGAAGCTTTCTTT.

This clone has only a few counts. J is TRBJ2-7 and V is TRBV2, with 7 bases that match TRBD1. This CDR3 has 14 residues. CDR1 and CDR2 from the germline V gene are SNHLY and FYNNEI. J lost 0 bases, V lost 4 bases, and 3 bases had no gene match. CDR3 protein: CASSAGQSSYEQYF. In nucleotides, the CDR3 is TGTGCCAGCAGTGCGGGACAGAGCTCCTACGAGCAGTACTTC.

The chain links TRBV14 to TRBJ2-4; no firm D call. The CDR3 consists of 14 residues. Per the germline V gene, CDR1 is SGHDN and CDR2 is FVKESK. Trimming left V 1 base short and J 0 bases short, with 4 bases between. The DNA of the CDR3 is TGTGCCAGCAGCCAAGCTCTAGCCAAAAACATTCAGTACTTC. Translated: CASSQALAKNIQYF.